A selection of T cell receptor beta chains follows, all from one sample in a study of cytomegalovirus exposure and HLA in healthy donors. Clones were sequenced by immunoSEQ multiplex PCR, and TCRdb holds only the in-frame ones, with some missing. The table has some 200,000 clones, about 84% seen once; the top ten hold around 3.9%. Sequencing was carried out using PBMCs. These receptors were taken from a middle-aged man in good health and CMV-seronegative. The CDR3 runs from the conserved cysteine through the conserved F or W. D genes are given only for firm matches. A clone size is listed for some rows: how often the clone was seen (once, few, many), or a class if it is expanded.

J gene | clone size | D gene | V gene | CDR3 DNA | CDR3 protein
TRBJ2-1 | NA | NA | TRBV5-1 | TGCGCCAGCAGCTTGGGGCCGAACTCCTACAATGAGCAGTTCTTC | CASSLGPNSYNEQFF
TRBJ1-1 | NA | TRBD1 | TRBV7-2 | TGTGCCAGCAGCCCGCAACAGGGGCGGAACACTGAAGCTTTCTTT | CASSPQQGRNTEAFF
TRBJ2-3 | NA | TRBD2 | TRBV10-3 | TGTGCCATCACTAGCGGGGGGGAAGATACGCAGTATTTT | CAITSGGEDTQYF
TRBJ2-7 | NA | TRBD1 | TRBV7-9 | TGTGCCAGCAGCTTATTCAGGGACAGTATGGACGAGCAGTACTTC | CASSLFRDSMDEQYF
TRBJ1-1 | NA | TRBD1 | TRBV29-1 | TGCAGCGTTGGAGGACAGGCTGAAGCTTTCTTT | CSVGGQAEAFF
TRBJ2-3 | NA | NA | TRBV19 | TGTGCCAGTAGTATTAGGTTGCCCCTCGCAGGTCCCTTCACAGATACGCAGTATTTT | CASSIRLPLAGPFTDTQYF
TRBJ2-2 | NA | TRBD2 | TRBV4-3 | TGCGCCAGCAGCCAAGCGGCGGCTAGCGGCACCGGGGAGCTGTTTTTT | CASSQAAASGTGELFF
TRBJ2-1 | NA | TRBD1 | TRBV13 | TGTGCCAGCAGCTTGACCGGGACAGGGTTCCATGAGCAGTTCTTC | CASSLTGTGFHEQFF
TRBJ1-5 | NA | NA | TRBV6-5 | TGTGCCAGCAGTTACTCGTACGGGGGTTATCAGCCCCAGCATTTT | CASSYSYGGYQPQHF
TRBJ2-1 | NA | TRBD2 | TRBV2 | TGTGCCAGCAGTGAAGAGGGGCTAGCGGGGGGGAGGGATGAGCAGTTCTTC | CASSEEGLAGGRDEQFF
TRBJ2-2 | NA | TRBD1 | TRBV5-6 | TGTGCCAGCAGCTTGGTCGCAGGGGGCACCGGGGAGCTGTTTTTT | CASSLVAGGTGELFF
TRBJ1-6 | NA | TRBD1 | TRBV10-2 | TGCGCCAGCAGAGAGACAGGGGGGGGTAATTCACCCCTCCACTTT | CASRETGGGNSPLHF
TRBJ2-7 | NA | NA | TRBV29-1 | TGCAGCGTTGAAGAATGGAGCGAGCAGTACTTC | CSVEEWSEQYF
TRBJ2-2 | NA | NA | TRBV11-3 | TGTGCCAGCAGCTTAGGCGGGGCCGACACCGGGGAGCTGTTTTTT | CASSLGGADTGELFF
TRBJ1-1 | NA | TRBD1 | TRBV6-5 | TGTGCCAGCATCCTGACAGGGGGGAACACTGAAGCTTTCTTT | CASILTGGNTEAFF
TRBJ2-7 | NA | NA | TRBV21-1 | TGTGCCAGCAGCAAAGGAGGGGACAGGGGAGTTTGCGAGCAGTACTTC | CASSKGGDRGVCEQYF
TRBJ1-1 | NA | NA | TRBV19 | TGTGCCAGTAGTACCCAGGGGCCTGAAGCTTTCTTT | CASSTQGPEAFF
TRBJ2-3 | NA | NA | TRBV9 | TGTGCCAGCAGCGTAACCACGGTCGGTCATACGCAGTATTTT | CASSVTTVGHTQYF
TRBJ2-7 | few | TRBD1 | TRBV5-1 | TGCGCCAGCAGCAGGACCGGGACAGCAGCCTACGAGCAGTACTTC | CASSRTGTAAYEQYF
TRBJ2-3 | NA | NA | TRBV7-7 | TGTGCTAGCAGCTCGGGGATTAGCACAGATACGCAGTATTTT | CASSSGISTDTQYF
TRBJ2-1 | NA | NA | TRBV7-9 | TGTTCCAGCAGCCTTACAAGTAATGAGCAGTTCTTC | CSSSLTSNEQFF
TRBJ1-1 | NA | NA | TRBV25-1 | TGTGCCACCCGGGGACAGAACACTGAAGCTTTCTTT | CATRGQNTEAFF
TRBJ1-1 | NA | NA | TRBV16 | TGTGCCAGCAGCCAAAGCCTGAACACTGAAGCTTTCTTT | CASSQSLNTEAFF
TRBJ2-1 | NA | TRBD2 | TRBV6-6 | TGTGCCAGCATCGCCGGACTAGTTATCTACAATGAGCAGTTCTTC | CASIAGLVIYNEQFF
TRBJ2-5 | NA | TRBD1 | TRBV7-9 | TGTGCCAGCAGCCTAGAGGGGGCGAGGGAGACCCAGTACTTC | CASSLEGARETQYF
TRBJ1-1 | NA | TRBD1 | TRBV27 | TGTGCCAGCAGTTTACAGGGGGACACTGAAGCTTTCTTT | CASSLQGDTEAFF
TRBJ2-1 | NA | TRBD2 | TRBV7-9 | TGTGCCAGCAGCCCCCCCGGGACTAGGGCTTATGAGCAGTTCTTC | CASSPPGTRAYEQFF
TRBJ2-1 | NA | NA | TRBV9 | TGTGCCAGCAGCGTAGAAGCGAGGTCCTACAATGAGCAGTTCTTC | CASSVEARSYNEQFF
TRBJ2-3 | NA | TRBD2 | TRBV2 | TGTGCCAGCAGTGATATTCCGGGACTACAGTATTTT | CASSDIPGLQYF
TRBJ1-4 | NA | TRBD1 | TRBV7-9 | TGTTCCAGCACAAATACCGGGACAGGGGTTGAAAAACTGTTTTTT | CSSTNTGTGVEKLFF
TRBJ2-1 | NA | TRBD1 | TRBV15 | TGTGCCACCAGCCGCCGGGACAGTCTCTACAATGAGCAGTTCTTC | CATSRRDSLYNEQFF
TRBJ2-7 | NA | NA | TRBV19 | TGTGCCAGTAGTATCGATCGAGATAACTCCGAGCAGTACTTC | CASSIDRDNSEQYF
TRBJ2-6 | NA | NA | TRBV4-1 | TGCGCCAGCAGCCAAGTGCCCGGAGGAGGACTCTCTGGGGCCAACGTCCTGACTTTC | CASSQVPGGGLSGANVLTF
TRBJ1-1 | NA | NA | TRBV10-3 | TGTGCCGGAGCCCGACAGGTGAACACTGAAGCTTTCTTT | CAGARQVNTEAFF
TRBJ1-5 | NA | NA | TRBV11-2 | TGTGCCAGCAGTTCTCAACCCAGTCAGCCCCAGCATTTT | CASSSQPSQPQHF
TRBJ1-1 | NA | NA | TRBV2 | TGTGCCAGCAGTAGGGGTCCTGAAGCTTTCTTT | CASSRGPEAFF
TRBJ1-1 | NA | NA | TRBV30 | TGTGCCTGGAGTGTAGGGGCTAACACTGAAGCTTTCTTT | CAWSVGANTEAFF
TRBJ2-3 | NA | NA | TRBV11-3 | TGTGCCAGCAGCTCTGGACAGAGCACAGATACGCAGTATTTT | CASSSGQSTDTQYF
TRBJ2-2 | few | NA | TRBV19 | TGTGCCAGTAAAGGGGGAGACACCGGGGAGCTGTTTTTT | CASKGGDTGELFF
TRBJ1-1 | NA | NA | TRBV18 | TGTGCCAGCTCACTACAGGAGCAGAGGGCTTTCTTT | CASSLQEQRAFF
TRBJ1-6 | NA | NA | TRBV7-3 | TGTGCCAGCAGCTTAATGCAGGGATCACCCCTCCACTTT | CASSLMQGSPLHF
TRBJ2-7 | few | NA | TRBV10-2 | TGCGCCAGCAGTGAGGCAGGGGCAAGCTACGAGCAGTACTTC | CASSEAGASYEQYF
TRBJ2-7 | NA | TRBD1 | TRBV27 | TGTGCCAGCAGTTTATACACAGGGGCCTACGAGCAGTACTTC | CASSLYTGAYEQYF
TRBJ2-3 | NA | TRBD2 | TRBV7-2 | TGTGCCAGCACGGAATGGGGTGCAGGACTAGCGGGGGTAGATACGCAGTATTTT | CASTEWGAGLAGVDTQYF
TRBJ1-2 | NA | NA | TRBV5-6 | TGTGCCAGCAGCCTGGCTTCCGGGGGGCTAGTGGATGGCTACACCTTC | CASSLASGGLVDGYTF
TRBJ2-2 | NA | TRBD2 | TRBV10-3 | TGTGCCATAACTAGCGGGGGCACCGGGGAGCTGTTTTTT | CAITSGGTGELFF
TRBJ1-2 | NA | NA | TRBV9 | TGTGCCAGCAGCGCCGCACAGGGCTTATATGGCTACACCTTC | CASSAAQGLYGYTF
TRBJ2-7 | NA | NA | TRBV5-1 | TGCGCCAGCAGCTTGGAACGGGGTGGATTGGACGAGCAGTACTTC | CASSLERGGLDEQYF
TRBJ1-4 | NA | NA | TRBV6-1 | TGTGCCAGCAGTCCCCGCGGGTTCGCGGGGGAAAAACTGTTTTTT | CASSPRGFAGEKLFF
TRBJ2-4 | NA | NA | TRBV9 | TGTGCCAGCAGCGTGGCCAGGGACAAAGGAAACATTCAGTACTTC | CASSVARDKGNIQYF
TRBJ1-2 | NA | NA | TRBV7-2 | TGTGCCAGCAGCTCGTACCGGGACACTTATGGCTACACCTTC | CASSSYRDTYGYTF
TRBJ1-1 | NA | NA | TRBV4-1 | TGCGCCAGCAGCCAAGATCAGGGGCTGAACACTGAAGCTTTCTTT | CASSQDQGLNTEAFF
TRBJ1-2 | few | NA | TRBV19 | TGTGCCAGTAGGCCTACAGGGATTAATGGCTACACCTTC | CASRPTGINGYTF
TRBJ2-2 | NA | TRBD1 | TRBV19 | TGTGCCAGTAGCATGGGGACAGGAGCCGGGGAGCTGTTTTTT | CASSMGTGAGELFF
TRBJ1-2 | NA | NA | TRBV2 | TGTGCCAGCAGGGGCCCCTCCAGACCCAGCCAAAGGGGTGGCTACACCTTC | CASRGPSRPSQRGGYTF